A single sample gave rise to the 22 T cell receptor beta chains below, sequenced in a study of T cell repertoires in cytomegalovirus infection. TCRdb re-called the reads through MiXCR, storing one row per CDR3 protein. The sample yields around 430,000 distinct CDR3 sequences, approximately 40% seen once. These receptors' antigens are unknown. The sequences come from cultured PBMCs, collected from culture after CMV antigen stimulation. The receptors were gathered from a human donor in good health (CMV status not recorded). Some clones in this sample may be carry-over from other donors' samples.

The CDR3 protein is CASSLRPSLGYEQYF. The CDR3 DNA follows: TGTGCCAGCAGCTTACGACCTAGCCTGGGCTACGAGCAGTACTTC. J is TRBJ2-7 and V is TRBV11-2; D is possibly TRBD2 (5 bases). Trimming cost V 2 bases and J 3 bases, with 14 bases left between them. CDR1 SGHAT and CDR2 FQNNGV come from the germline V gene. This CDR3 is built from 15 residues.

The rearrangement links TRBV11-1 to TRBJ2-5; D gene uncertain. From germline, CDR1 is SGHAT and CDR2 FQDESV (reference sequence). V was trimmed by 5 bases and J by 4 bases, leaving 11 bases between them. The CDR3 contains 13 residues. The CDR3 DNA reads TGTGCCAGCAGCCCACGGAGTGCAGAGACCCAGTACTTC. Residues: CASSPRSAETQYF.

J is TRBJ2-1 and V is TRBV7-2; 7 positions agree with TRBD1. Trimming cost V 7 bases and J 3 bases; bases outside gene matches: 9. CDR1 and CDR2 from the germline V gene are SGHTA and FQGNSA. The CDR3 sequence is 15 residues long. CDR3 in amino acids: CASTPQGMRYNEQFF. Written as DNA, the CDR3 is TGTGCCAGCACCCCACAGGGGATGCGCTACAATGAGCAGTTCTTC. The full variable domain, its missing parts supplied by reference TRBV7-2 and TRBJ2-1, is GAGVSQSPSNKVTEKGKDVELRCDPISGHTALYWYRQSLGQGLEFLIYFQGNSAPDKSGLPSDRFSAERTGGSVSTLTIQRTQQEDSAVYLCASTPQGMRYNEQFFGPGTRLTVL.

The chain uses TRBV7-2 and TRBJ2-7; 13 bases are shared with TRBD2. This CDR3 contains 17 residues. Germline V gene data show CDR1 as SGHTA and CDR2 as FQGNSA. The ends lost 5 bases at V and 2 bases at J; junction bases unmatched: 9. For the CDR3, the DNA is TGTGCCAGCAGCATGGGACTAGCGGGGCCCATACCCTACGAGCAGTACTTC. Translation gives CASSMGLAGPIPYEQYF.

This clonotype showed up just a few times. V and J are TRBV25-1 and TRBJ1-3; TRBD1 agrees at 8 bases. V gave up 4 bases and J gave up 4 bases; unmatched junction bases: 9. The CDR3 is 16 residues long. The V gene's germline CDR1 is MGHDK and CDR2 SYGVNS. The CDR3 is CASSAPGTGEGNTIYF. CDR3 nucleotide sequence: TGTGCCAGCAGTGCCCCCGGGACAGGAGAAGGAAACACCATATATTTT.

This clonotype was counted only a few times. This chain connects TRBV7-9 to TRBJ1-5; the match to TRBD1 covers 7 bases. CDR1 and CDR2 from the germline V gene are SEHNR and FQNEAQ (reference sequence). The CDR3 length is 15 residues. Losses at the gene ends were 5 bases for V and 7 bases for J; bases not matched to a gene: 11. This chain's CDR3 is CASSPRQGKDQPQHF. CDR3 in DNA: TGTGCCAGCAGCCCCCGACAGGGCAAAGACCAGCCCCAGCATTTT.

This clonotype has more than one count but fewer than ten. The rearrangement links TRBV12-3 or TRBV12-4 to TRBJ1-4; D gene ambiguous. Trimming removed 2 bases at V and 12 bases at J, with 10 bases between. The CDR3 is made up of 12 amino acids. CDR3 in amino acids: CASSLSGWELFF. The CDR3, as DNA: TGTGCCAGCAGTTTATCCGGGTGGGAACTGTTTTTT.

The sample holds a few counts of this clonotype. The CDR3 DNA sequence: TGTGCCAGCAGCTTTTCTGTTAACTACGAGCAGTACTTC. Translated: CASSFSVNYEQYF. This chain links TRBV7-2 with TRBJ2-7, with unresolved D. The germline CDR1 and CDR2 sequences are SGHTA and FQGNSA. Trimming took off 3 bases at V and 3 bases at J, with 9 bases between the two ends. CDR3 size: 13 residues.

The rearrangement links TRBV6-6 to TRBJ2-3, with TRBD2 matching 7 bases. CDR1 MNHNY and CDR2 SVGAGI come from the germline V gene (reference sequence). V was clipped by 8 bases and J by 0 bases; unmatched bases: 11. There are 16 residues in the CDR3. DNA of the CDR3: TGTGCCAGCGCTGGGGGGGGAGTACGTAGCACAGATACGCAGTATTTT. It translates to CASAGGGVRSTDTQYF.

The gene calls are TRBV12-3 or TRBV12-4 and TRBJ2-2, with D unresolved. CDR3 size: 13 residues. V lost 9 bases, J lost 6 bases, and 14 bases lay in between. Here the CDR3 DNA reads TGTGCCAGTTGGTTTTATGGTTCCGGGGAGCTGTTTTTT. It codes for CASWFYGSGELFF.

CDR3: CASKDRMVYNEQFF. CDR3 in DNA: TGTGCCAGTAAGGACAGGATGGTTTACAATGAGCAGTTCTTC. V and J are TRBV19 and TRBJ2-1, with 7 bases lining up with TRBD1. Germline V gene data show CDR1 as LNHDA and CDR2 as SQIVND (reference sequence). J was trimmed by 4 bases and V by 7 bases; bases with no gene match: 7. The CDR3 loop spans 14 amino acids. The variable domain in full, with the rest retrieved from reference TRBV19 and TRBJ2-1, is DGGITQSPKYLFRKEGQNVTLSCEQNLNHDAMYWYRQDPGQGLRLIYYSQIVNDFQKGDIAEGYSVSREKKESFPLTVTSAQKNPTAFYLCASKDRMVYNEQFFGPGTRLTVL.

This clonotype is a singleton in its sample. The rearrangement links TRBV5-4 to TRBJ2-6; TRBD1 matches 8 bases. CDR3 length: 16 amino acids. Germline loops: CDR1 SGHNT, CDR2 YYREEE (reference sequence). Trimming removed 4 bases from V and 1 base from J; junction bases left unmatched: 4. This CDR3 reads CASSAQGVSGANVLTF. CDR3 DNA sequence: TGTGCCAGCAGCGCACAGGGGGTATCTGGGGCCAACGTCCTGACTTTC.

The chain is built from TRBV6-8 and TRBJ2-2; D ambiguous. CDR3 length: 14 amino acids. V gave up 0 bases and J gave up 7 bases, with 9 bases separating them. CDR1 is MNHGY, CDR2 SAAAGT, per germline. The CDR3 reads CASSYSTLSGELFF. The CDR3 DNA follows: TGTGCCAGCAGTTACTCGACCTTGAGCGGGGAGCTGTTTTTT.

The rearrangement links TRBV7-9 to TRBJ1-2; 7 bases match TRBD1. The germline CDR1 and CDR2 sequences are SEHNR and FQNEAQ (reference sequence). The CDR3 has 13 amino acids. The V gene end was trimmed by 6 bases and the J gene end by 6 bases; junction bases not matched to a gene: 7. As DNA, the CDR3 is TGTGCCAGCAGTCCGACAGGGTACGATGGCTACACCTTC. Translation: CASSPTGYDGYTF.

V is TRBV7-8 and J is TRBJ2-1, with D unresolved. This CDR3 comprises 15 residues. The germline V gene has CDR1 SGHVS and CDR2 FQNEAQ. Trimming removed 5 bases from V and 8 bases from J, with 19 bases in between. In DNA form, the CDR3 reads TGTGCCAGCAGCCCCGACTCCGGGTTGGGCGATGAGCAGTTCTTC. It translates to CASSPDSGLGDEQFF.

This clonotype came up many times. In DNA form, the CDR3 reads TGTGCCAGCAGCTTAGCCGGGGCCGGCCAGGGGTTTATCACTGAAGCTTTCTTT. Amino acids: CASSLAGAGQGFITEAFF. This rearrangement joins TRBV7-2 to TRBJ1-1, with D perhaps TRBD1 (6 bases). The CDR3 runs to 18 residues. Trimming pared 0 bases from V and 4 bases from J, leaving 21 bases between. From germline, CDR1 is SGHTA and CDR2 FQGNSA.

The J gene is TRBJ2-1, the V gene TRBV27; a possible D gene is TRBD1 (5 bases). This CDR3 is built from 15 residues. Trimming removed 4 bases at V and 6 bases at J, with 16 bases between. Per the germline V gene, CDR1 is MNHEY and CDR2 is SMNVEV (reference sequence). The CDR3 DNA reads TGTGCCAGCAGTTATGCCAAGGGGTATCGCAATGAGCAGTTCTTC. Translating it yields CASSYAKGYRNEQFF.

V is TRBV24-1 and J is TRBJ2-3; no clear D gene. The CDR3 totals 14 residues. V shed 1 base and J shed 4 bases, with 8 bases lying between them. Germline V gene lookup returns CDR1 KGHDR and CDR2 SFDVKD. The CDR3 bases are TGTGCCACCAGTGATTTTACGGAGCCAGATACGCAGTATTTT. Protein product: CATSDFTEPDTQYF.

The chain carries TRBV20-1 and TRBJ2-1; no clear D. Trimming shortened V by 6 bases and J by 0 bases, and 9 bases separated the two germline ends. This CDR3 is built from 13 residues. Per the germline V gene, CDR1 is DFQATT and CDR2 is SNEGSKA (reference sequence). For the CDR3, the DNA is TGCAGTGCCACGGAGAGCTCCTACAATGAGCAGTTCTTC. Translating gives CSATESSYNEQFF.

This clonotype was picked up a small number of times. V is TRBV12-3 or TRBV12-4 and J is TRBJ1-4; 7 nucleotides agree with TRBD1. V was clipped by 6 bases and J by 15 bases; unmatched bases: 7. The CDR3 has 11 residues. The DNA of the CDR3 is TGTGCCAGCAGCCGACAGGGAAAGATGTTTTTT. It is translated as CASSRQGKMFF.

This clonotype appeared a few times. The chain couples TRBV13 to TRBJ2-7; D possibly corresponds to TRBD1 (5 bases). The germline CDR1 and CDR2 sequences are PRHDT and FYEKMQ (reference sequence). CDR3 length equals 13 residues. V was trimmed by 2 bases and J by 5 bases, leaving 10 bases between them. The CDR3 sequence: CASSLLDKNEQYF. CDR3 DNA: TGTGCCAGCAGCTTATTGGACAAAAACGAGCAGTACTTC.

The J gene is TRBJ2-7, the V gene TRBV7-4; D is ambiguous. From germline, CDR1 is SGHVT and CDR2 SQSDAQ. The CDR3 has 13 amino acids. Trimming took off 2 bases at V and 6 bases at J, with 11 bases between the two ends. The CDR3 nucleotides read TGTGCCAGCAGCTTACGACGCCCAGGCGAGCAGTACTTC. Translating gives CASSLRRPGEQYF.